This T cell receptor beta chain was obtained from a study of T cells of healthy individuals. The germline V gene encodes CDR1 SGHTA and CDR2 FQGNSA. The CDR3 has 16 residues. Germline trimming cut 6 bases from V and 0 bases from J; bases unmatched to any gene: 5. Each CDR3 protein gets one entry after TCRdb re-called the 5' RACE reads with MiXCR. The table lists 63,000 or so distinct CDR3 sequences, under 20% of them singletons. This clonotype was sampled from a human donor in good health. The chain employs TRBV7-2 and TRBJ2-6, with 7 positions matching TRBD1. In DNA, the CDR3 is TGTGCCAGCAGTGGACAGGCAAACTCTGGGGCCAACGTCCTGACTTTC. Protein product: CASSGQANSGANVLTF.